This T cell receptor beta chain comes out of a study of T cell repertoires in ileal Crohn's disease. The germline V gene encodes CDR1 MNHEY and CDR2 SVGAGI. V gave up 6 bases and J gave up 7 bases; unmatched junction bases: 6. This CDR3 region has 14 residues. Clones were sequenced by immunoSEQ multiplex PCR, and TCRdb holds only the in-frame ones, with some missing. This repertoire shows roughly 29,000 clones, about 80% found once; its top ten account for roughly 20%. As concerns this clone: What it binds is not known.

General study results and limits: Active smokers at surgery had more clonal expansions than non-smokers.

This sequence was found in an adult with Crohn's disease. The rearrangement joins TRBV6-5 to TRBJ2-2; 9 bases fit TRBD1. The sequenced sample was ileal tissue. As DNA, the CDR3 is TGTGCCAGCAGCCAACAGGGGGCGGGCGGGGAGCTGTTTTTT. Amino acid sequence: CASSQQGAGGELFF.